This T cell receptor (beta chain) is from a study of cytomegalovirus exposure and HLA in healthy donors. At the level of the study: An analysis done earlier identified about 120 million unique TCR beta sequences from 200 million or so T cells.

The PCR used 60 Vbeta and 13 Jbeta primers. Assay used: immunoSEQ multiplex PCR; TCRdb lists only in-frame clones, some missing. The data contain approximately 110,000 clones, about two thirds of them singletons. This clone was recorded a few times. Its antigen is not known. Whole-study results and caveats: Looking again later, the authors saw that most CMV-associated TCR beta chains seemed HLA-restricted.

The germline V gene encodes CDR1 LGHNA and CDR2 YSLEER. The length of the CDR3 is 16 residues. With V trimmed by 0 bases and J by 8 bases, 9 bases remained unmatched. Sequencing was performed on PBMCs. The chain carries TRBV4-3 and TRBJ2-1; 8 bases align to TRBD1. The sequence came from a woman aged 40 to 50 in good health and CMV-seropositive. The chain's CDR3 is CASSQDWTGWLDEQFF. The CDR3 coding sequence is TGCGCCAGCAGCCAAGATTGGACAGGGTGGTTGGATGAGCAGTTCTTC.